In this sample, the clone carrying this T cell receptor (beta chain) turned up a few times. The antigen remains unidentified. This record comes from a study of spatial heterogeneity in lung cancer. Study-wide points: There were more appearances of ubiquitous expanded tumor TCRs in blood at resection than at follow-up.

Specified time point: sample taken at primary tumor resection. Tumor, nontumor lung or frozen PBMC supplied whole RNA that was sequenced unsorted. V dropped 2 bases and J dropped 4 bases, with 18 bases sitting between them. The CDR3 has 17 amino acids. Germline V lookup: CDR1 MNHEY, CDR2 SVGEGT. In the library, each TCR cDNA molecule bore its own unique molecular identifier. TCRdb reanalysed the 5' RACE reads using MiXCR and keeps one entry per CDR3 protein. This table has around 1,500 distinct CDR3 sequences, roughly 46% appearing once. This chain uses TRBV6-2 or TRBV6-3 with TRBJ1-5; no reliable D call. This TCR came from a female donor with early-stage non-small cell lung cancer. Here the sequenced sample was PBMCs, taken at surgery. CDR3 sequence: CASSYDQRVRPNQPQHF. DNA for the CDR3: TGTGCCAGCAGTTACGACCAACGTGTCAGGCCAAATCAGCCCCAGCATTTT.